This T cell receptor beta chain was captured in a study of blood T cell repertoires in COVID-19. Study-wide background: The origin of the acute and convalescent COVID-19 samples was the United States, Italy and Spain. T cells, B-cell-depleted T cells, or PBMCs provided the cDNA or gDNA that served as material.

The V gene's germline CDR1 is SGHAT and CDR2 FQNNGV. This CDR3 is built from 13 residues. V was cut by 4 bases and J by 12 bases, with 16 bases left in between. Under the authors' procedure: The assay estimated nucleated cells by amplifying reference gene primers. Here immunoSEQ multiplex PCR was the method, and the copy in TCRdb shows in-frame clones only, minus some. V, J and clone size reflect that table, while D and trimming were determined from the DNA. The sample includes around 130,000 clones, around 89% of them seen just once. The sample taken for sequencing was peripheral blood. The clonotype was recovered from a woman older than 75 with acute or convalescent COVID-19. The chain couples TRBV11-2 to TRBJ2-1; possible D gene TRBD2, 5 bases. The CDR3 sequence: CASSSGVLMGQFF. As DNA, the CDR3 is TGTGCCAGCAGCTCCGGGGTCCTAATGGGGCAGTTCTTC.